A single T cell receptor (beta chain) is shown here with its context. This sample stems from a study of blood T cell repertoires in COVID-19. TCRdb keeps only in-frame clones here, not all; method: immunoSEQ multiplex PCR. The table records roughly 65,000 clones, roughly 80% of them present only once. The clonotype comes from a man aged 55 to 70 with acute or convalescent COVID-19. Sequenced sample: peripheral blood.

CDR3 in amino acids: CASSVTGGSTEAFF. The CDR3, as DNA: TGCGCCAGCAGCGTGACAGGGGGTAGTACTGAAGCTTTCTTT. V and J are TRBV5-1 and TRBJ1-1; 9 bases are shared with TRBD1. Germline CDR1 SGHRS, CDR2 YFSETQ. The CDR3 consists of 14 residues. Losses at the gene ends were 4 bases for V and 5 bases for J; bases not matched to a gene: 6.